These 19 T cell receptor beta chains originate from one sample sequenced in a study of T-cell memory formation after mild COVID-19. TCRdb re-derived calls from the 5' RACE reads in MiXCR, one entry per CDR3 protein. The table records 110,000 or so distinct CDR3 sequences, 20% to 25% of them present only once. The specimen sequenced was PBMCs or a T cell subset sorted from them (not recorded which). The receptors come from a man aged 18 to 29 who had mild COVID-19 (a few samples of this study predate the infection). Cell type and time point are not known.

This clonotype was detected a few times. This chain connects TRBV20-1 to TRBJ2-3, with 9 bases matching TRBD2. J was trimmed by 2 bases and V by 0 bases; bases with no gene match: 6. The CDR3 totals 16 residues. Germline CDR1 and CDR2: DFQATT and SNEGSKA (reference sequence). Written as DNA, the CDR3 is TGCAGTGCTAGAGACCTAATAGCGGGGGACACAGATACGCAGTATTTT. Protein: CSARDLIAGDTDTQYF.

The rearrangement uses TRBV6-5 and TRBJ1-3, with a tentative D call TRBD1 (5 bases). CDR1 MNHEY and CDR2 SVGAGI come from the germline V gene. V lost 2 bases and J lost 7, with 18 bases in between. The CDR3 has 16 amino acids. The CDR3 DNA reads TGTGCCAGCAGTTACCCAGGACAAAGCGAGCGGAACACCATATATTTT. Translating gives CASSYPGQSERNTIYF.

J is TRBJ2-2 and V is TRBV5-1; perhaps TRBD2 as D (6 bases). The CDR3 length is 15 residues. From germline, CDR1 is SGHRS and CDR2 YFSETQ. The V gene lost 4 bases and the J gene lost 5 bases, with 15 bases spanning the gap. CDR3 bases: TGCGCCAGCAGCGACCGTGAGGGGAGGACCGGGGAGCTGTTTTTT. Amino acids: CASSDREGRTGELFF.

V usage is TRBV7-9 and J usage is TRBJ2-1, with D hard to call. The length of the CDR3 is 10 residues. In germline, CDR1 is SEHNR, CDR2 FQNEAQ (reference sequence). Trimming cost V 6 bases and J 5 bases, with 2 bases left between them. CDR3 protein: CASSHNEQFF. The DNA of the CDR3 is TGTGCCAGCAGTCACAATGAGCAGTTCTTC.

This chain links TRBV6-1 with TRBJ2-7, with 7 positions matching TRBD2. CDR3 size: 13 residues. From germline, CDR1 is MNHNS and CDR2 SASEGT. The J segment lost 5 bases and the V segment lost 3 bases, leaving 4 bases of the junction unmatched. The CDR3 spells CASSDGGINEQYF. Here the CDR3 DNA reads TGTGCCAGCAGTGACGGGGGGATCAACGAGCAGTACTTC.

This rearrangement joins TRBV7-2 to TRBJ1-2, with D possibly being TRBD1 (5 bases). The CDR3 has 14 residues. Trimming removed 5 bases from V and 3 bases from J, with 13 bases in between. The germline V gene has CDR1 SGHTA and CDR2 FQGNSA. CDR3 DNA sequence: TGTGCCAGCAGCCCCCGGGTCAGGGACTATGGCTACACCTTC. The encoded protein is CASSPRVRDYGYTF.

The chain employs TRBV28 and TRBJ2-7, with 10 bases identical to TRBD2. From germline, CDR1 is MDHEN and CDR2 SYDVKM. V lost 8 bases, J lost 2 bases, and 3 bases stayed unmatched. There are 13 residues in the CDR3. The CDR3 sequence: CASAGLATYEQYV. As DNA, the CDR3 is TGTGCCAGCGCGGGACTAGCGACCTACGAGCAGTACGTC.

This clonotype appeared a few times. V gene TRBV27 combines with J gene TRBJ2-1; the D is unclear. The CDR3 consists of 15 residues. CDR1 MNHEY and CDR2 SMNVEV come from the germline V gene (reference sequence). Trimming shortened V by 4 bases and J by 4 bases, and 14 bases separated the two germline ends. The CDR3 here is CASSSVSRPYNEQFF. Written as DNA, the CDR3 is TGTGCCAGCAGTTCGGTGTCCCGACCGTACAATGAGCAGTTCTTC.

V and J are TRBV15 and TRBJ1-2, with D possibly being TRBD1 (6 bases). Germline V gene data show CDR1 as LNHNV and CDR2 as YYDKDF (reference sequence). The V end was cut by 4 bases, the J end by 8 bases, with 14 bases between. The CDR3 is 13 amino acids. The CDR3, as DNA: TGTGCCACCAGCACGACAGGCTCGAGAGGCTACACCTTC. It yields the protein CATSTTGSRGYTF. Drawing the rest from reference TRBV15 and TRBJ1-2, the complete variable domain is DAMVIQNPRYQVTQFGKPVTLSCSQTLNHNVMYWYQQKSSQAPKLLFHYYDKDFNNEADTPDNFQSRRPNTSFCFLDIRSPGLGDTAMYLCATSTTGSRGYTFGSGTRLTVV.

This clonotype occurred a few times. This rearrangement joins TRBV4-1 to TRBJ2-7; no definite D call. CDR1 and CDR2 from the germline V gene are MGHRA and YSYEKL. The CDR3 covers 13 residues. The V gene lost 4 bases and the J gene lost 5 bases, with 12 bases spanning the gap. As DNA, the CDR3 is TGCGCCAGCAGCCGAATTGGAAGAGACGAGCAGTACTTC. Its protein is CASSRIGRDEQYF.

This clonotype was recorded a few times. This chain joins TRBV12-3 or TRBV12-4 and TRBJ2-7; either TRBD1 or TRBD2 may supply D (7 bases each). CDR3 length equals 12 residues. The ends were cut back, 9 bases at V and 5 bases at J, with 14 bases in the middle. CDR3 in amino acids: CASGRGLDEQYF. DNA of the CDR3: TGTGCCAGTGGGAGGGGGCTCGACGAGCAGTACTTC.

In its sample, this clonotype was seen many times. The chain links TRBV20-1 to TRBJ2-7, with 8 bases lining up with TRBD2. The CDR3 has 14 amino acids. The germline gives CDR1 DFQATT, CDR2 SNEGSKA (reference sequence). V was clipped by 3 bases and J by 5 bases; unmatched bases: 9. CDR3 protein: CSARSGGEDHEQYF. CDR3 bases: TGCAGTGCTAGGTCCGGGGGGGAGGATCACGAGCAGTACTTC.

This clonotype was counted between two and nine times. The chain combines TRBV5-1 with TRBJ2-1; no reliable D call. Trimming took 0 bases from V and 5 from J, leaving 9 bases between them. Germline-derived CDR1 and CDR2 are SGHRS and YFSETQ. This CDR3 has 14 residues. Here the CDR3 reads CASSLVPGDNEQFF. CDR3 coding DNA: TGCGCCAGCAGCTTGGTTCCAGGTGACAATGAGCAGTTCTTC.

J is TRBJ2-1 and V is TRBV10-1; 8 nucleotides line up with TRBD1. This CDR3 spans 16 amino acids. The ends lost 2 bases at V and 2 bases at J; junction bases unmatched: 5. Germline lookup yields CDR1 WNHNN and CDR2 SYGVQD (reference sequence). The CDR3 DNA reads as TGCGCCAGCAGTGAGATGGACAGGGTCGCCTACAATGAGCAGTTCTTC. It yields the protein CASSEMDRVAYNEQFF.

CDR3 bases: TGTGCCACCAGTAACTGGACTAGTATGCCCCAGTACTTC. Amino acids: CATSNWTSMPQYF. V and J are TRBV15 and TRBJ2-5, with TRBD2 identical over 7 bases. Trimming took 6 bases from V and 9 from J; bases not matched to a gene: 10. This CDR3 has 13 amino acids. CDR1 is LNHNV and CDR2 is YYDKDF in the germline V gene (reference sequence).

CDR3 amino acids: CASSLGRMSSYNEQFF. The CDR3 DNA is TGTGCCAGCAGTTTAGGCCGGATGAGCTCCTACAATGAGCAGTTCTTC. The chain couples TRBV12-3 or TRBV12-4 to TRBJ2-1; D remains ambiguous. V gave up 1 base and J gave up 0 bases, with 10 bases separating them. This CDR3 contains 16 residues.

The chain links TRBV7-8 to TRBJ2-1; TRBD2 agrees at 12 bases. With 3 bases clipped from V and 12 bases from J, the junction kept 15 bases outside the gene matches. The germline V gene encodes CDR1 SGHVS and CDR2 FQNEAQ. The CDR3 covers 17 residues. CDR3 sequence (DNA): TGTGCCAGCAGCTTGATCGGAGAGGGACTAGCGGGTTTTGGGCAGTTCTTC. This gives the protein CASSLIGEGLAGFGQFF.

The chain combines TRBV29-1 with TRBJ1-1; no clear D. V dropped 4 bases and J dropped 5 bases, with 8 bases sitting between them. This CDR3 is built from 11 residues. CDR1 and CDR2 (germline): SQVTM, ANQGSEA. The CDR3 DNA follows: TGCAGCGTTGGTAGGGAGACTGAAGCTTTCTTT. Translation: CSVGRETEAFF.

The chain carries TRBV4-1 and TRBJ1-1, with D tentatively TRBD1 (6 bases). The V end lost 1 base, the J end lost 2 bases, and 23 bases lay between the germline ends. The CDR3 contains 19 residues. Germline CDR1 MGHRA, CDR2 YSYEKL. The DNA of the CDR3 is TGCGCCAGCAGCCAAGTCCTAGTGTCCGGGGGCTGGGGCAACACTGAAGCTTTCTTT. It translates to CASSQVLVSGGWGNTEAFF.